Listed here are 7 T cell receptor beta chains from one sample, sequenced in a study of T cell responses to AZD1222 COVID-19 vaccine (dated by TCRdb to the early 2020s). Library creation used the immunoSEQ multiplex PCR assay. TCRdb obtained this table from immuneACCESS and retained in-frame rearrangements with V and J assigned. These tables miss some clones; where compared with another copy, unresolved V genes account for less than half of the shortfall, and the remainder is unexplained. The sample profile shows 98,000 or so clones; 89% of them were found once. The top ten constitute roughly a sixth of the sample. The sample's time point, from its label and the paper: baseline before first vaccination. Sequenced here: peripheral blood, sampled on day 0 of AZD1222 vaccination. These receptors all come from an adult in good health.

In the case of this clone: No conserved phenylalanine or tryptophan is present at the end of the CDR3, so a read error is the likely explanation. This chain joins TRBV18 and TRBJ1-6; no reliable D call. The CDR3 has 12 residues. V was trimmed by 5 bases and J by 12 bases, leaving 11 bases between them. CDR1 is KGHSH, CDR2 LQKENI, per germline. The CDR3 reads CASSSSEGPLHL. CDR3 DNA sequence: TGTGCCAGCTCATCTTCCGAGGGACCCCTCCACCTT.

The genes are TRBV28 and TRBJ2-1; D uncertain. From germline, CDR1 is MDHEN and CDR2 SYDVKM. V shed 4 bases and J shed 8 bases, with 12 bases lying between them. The CDR3 is 13 residues long. The CDR3, as DNA: TGTGCCAGCAGTTCATCTAGTGCGGATGAGCAGTTCTTC. Its translation: CASSSSSADEQFF.

The table lists this clone with a count of one. The chain uses TRBV5-8 and TRBJ1-2, with a weak D call TRBD1 (6 bases). CDR3 length: 13 amino acids. Between the trimmed V and J ends, which lost 4 bases and 4 bases, there was a span of 11 bases. In germline, CDR1 is SGHTS, CDR2 YDEGEE. The CDR3 coding sequence is TGTGCCAGCAGCGACCTAGGGGGCTATGGCTACACCTTC. This encodes CASSDLGGYGYTF.

V gene TRBV4-1 combines with J gene TRBJ1-1; no definite D call. V was shortened by 1 base and J by 0 bases, with 12 bases between the two germline ends. The CDR3 runs 16 residues. The germline gives CDR1 MGHRA, CDR2 YSYEKL. CDR3 nucleotides: TGCGCCAGCAGCCAAGTAGAACAGTACATGAACACTGAAGCTTTCTTT. It encodes CASSQVEQYMNTEAFF.

This rearrangement joins TRBV29-1 to TRBJ1-1; 8 nucleotides agree with TRBD1. Germline CDR1 reads SQVTM; CDR2 reads ANQGSEA. The CDR3 has 13 amino acids. The junction had 5 bases not matched to a gene; V was cut back by 8 bases and J by 0 bases. The CDR3 spells CSTGQGMNTEAFF. The DNA of the CDR3 is TGCAGCACTGGACAGGGAATGAACACTGAAGCTTTCTTT.

The CDR3 spells CASSTPQGNTEAFF. The CDR3 bases are TGTGCCAGCAGCACCCCCCAGGGGAACACTGAAGCTTTCTTT. The chain employs TRBV6-6 and TRBJ1-1, with D possibly matching TRBD1 (5 bases). This CDR3 has 14 amino acids. The germline CDR1 and CDR2 sequences are MNHNY and SVGAGI (reference sequence). The V end was cut by 6 bases, the J end by 1 base, with 12 bases between.

V gene TRBV25-1 combines with J gene TRBJ1-4, with D unclear. The V gene lost 4 bases and the J gene lost 4 bases, with 13 bases spanning the gap. The CDR3 is made up of 15 amino acids. Germline values: CDR1 MGHDK, CDR2 SYGVNS. DNA for the CDR3: TGTGCCAGCAGTGGGGCAATCAGCCGTAATGAAAAACTGTTTTTT. Protein sequence: CASSGAISRNEKLFF.